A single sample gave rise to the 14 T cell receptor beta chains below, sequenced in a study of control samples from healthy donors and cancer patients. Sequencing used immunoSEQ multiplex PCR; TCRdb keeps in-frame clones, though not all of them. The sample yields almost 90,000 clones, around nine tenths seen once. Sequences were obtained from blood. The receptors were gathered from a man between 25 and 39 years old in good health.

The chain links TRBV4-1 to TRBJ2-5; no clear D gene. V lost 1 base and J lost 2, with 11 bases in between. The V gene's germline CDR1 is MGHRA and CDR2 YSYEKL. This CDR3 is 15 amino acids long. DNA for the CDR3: TGCGCCAGCAGCCAAGTTGGGGTGAAACAAGAGACCCAGTACTTC. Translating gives CASSQVGVKQETQYF.

The CDR3 region is CASSRDRGSTDTQYF. The CDR3 DNA reads TGTGCCAGCTCACGGGACAGGGGTAGCACAGATACGCAGTATTTT. The rearrangement uses TRBV18 and TRBJ2-3, with 10 bases matching TRBD1. V dropped 4 bases and J dropped 0; count of bases not matched to a gene: 1. The V gene's germline CDR1 is KGHSH and CDR2 LQKENI. This CDR3 has 15 residues. Full variable domain (outside the CDR3, taken from reference TRBV18 and TRBJ2-3): NAGVMQNPRHLVRRRGQEARLRCSPMKGHSHVYWYRQLPEEGLKFMVYLQKENIIDESGMPKERFSAEFPKEGPSILRIQQVVRGDSAAYFCASSRDRGSTDTQYFGPGTRLTVL.

Here the CDR3 DNA reads TGTGCCAGCAGCTTAGCGTCTCCCGGGGATGGAAACACCATATATTTT. Translation: CASSLASPGDGNTIYF. The chain couples TRBV7-9 to TRBJ1-3; D unclear. CDR1 SEHNR and CDR2 FQNEAQ come from the germline V gene (reference sequence). V was trimmed by 0 bases and J by 3 bases, leaving 12 bases between them. The CDR3 spans 16 residues.

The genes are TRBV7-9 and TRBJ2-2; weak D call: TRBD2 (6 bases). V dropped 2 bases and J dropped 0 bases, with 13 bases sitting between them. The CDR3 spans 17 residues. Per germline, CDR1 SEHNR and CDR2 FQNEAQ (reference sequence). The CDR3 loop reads CASSLLGGLSNTGELFF. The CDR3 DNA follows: TGTGCCAGCAGCTTACTGGGGGGACTTTCGAACACCGGGGAGCTGTTTTTT. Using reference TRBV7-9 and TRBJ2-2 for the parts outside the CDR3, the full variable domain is DTGVSQNPRHKITKRGQNVTFRCDPISEHNRLYWYRQTLGQGPEFLTYFQNEAQLEKSRLLSDRFSAERPKGSFSTLEIQRTEQGDSAMYLCASSLLGGLSNTGELFFGEGSRLTVL.

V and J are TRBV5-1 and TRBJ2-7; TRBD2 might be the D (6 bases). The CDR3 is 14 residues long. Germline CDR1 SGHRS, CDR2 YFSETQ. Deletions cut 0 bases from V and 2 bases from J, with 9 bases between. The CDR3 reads CASSLAGSPYEQYV. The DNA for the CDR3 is TGCGCCAGCAGCTTGGCCGGGAGCCCCTACGAGCAGTACGTC.

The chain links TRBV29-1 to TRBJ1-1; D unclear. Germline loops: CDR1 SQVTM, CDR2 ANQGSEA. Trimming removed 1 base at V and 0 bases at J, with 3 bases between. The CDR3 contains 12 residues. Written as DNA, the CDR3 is TGCAGCGTTGAAGCAGTGAACACTGAAGCTTTCTTT. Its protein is CSVEAVNTEAFF.

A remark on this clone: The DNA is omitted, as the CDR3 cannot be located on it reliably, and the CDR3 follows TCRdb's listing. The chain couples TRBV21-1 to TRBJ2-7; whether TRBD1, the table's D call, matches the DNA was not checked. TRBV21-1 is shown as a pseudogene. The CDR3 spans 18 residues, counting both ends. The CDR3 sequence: CASSKARNWAVGSYEQYV.

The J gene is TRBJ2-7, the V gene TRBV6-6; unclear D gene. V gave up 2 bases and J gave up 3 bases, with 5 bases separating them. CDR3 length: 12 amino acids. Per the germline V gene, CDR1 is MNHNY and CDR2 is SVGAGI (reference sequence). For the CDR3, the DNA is TGTGCCAGCAGTTACGGGGTCTACGAGCAGTACGTC. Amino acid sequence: CASSYGVYEQYV.

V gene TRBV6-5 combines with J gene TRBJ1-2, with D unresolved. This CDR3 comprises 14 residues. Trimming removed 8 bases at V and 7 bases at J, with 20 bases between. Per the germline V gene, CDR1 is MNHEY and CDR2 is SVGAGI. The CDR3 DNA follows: TGTGCCAGCTTGTCCCCCGCACTTTTGGGTGGCTACACCTTC. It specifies CASLSPALLGGYTF.

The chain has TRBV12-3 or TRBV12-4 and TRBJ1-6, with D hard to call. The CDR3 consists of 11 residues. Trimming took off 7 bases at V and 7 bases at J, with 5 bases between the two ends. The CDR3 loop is CASKRNSPLHF. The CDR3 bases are TGTGCCAGCAAAAGGAATTCACCCCTCCACTTT.

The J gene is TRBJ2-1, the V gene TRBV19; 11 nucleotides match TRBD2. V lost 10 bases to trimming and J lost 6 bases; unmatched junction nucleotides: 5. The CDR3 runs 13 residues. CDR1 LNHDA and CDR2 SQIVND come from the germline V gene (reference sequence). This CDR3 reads CAIRLAGSNEQFF. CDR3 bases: TGTGCCATCCGACTAGCGGGGTCCAATGAGCAGTTCTTC.

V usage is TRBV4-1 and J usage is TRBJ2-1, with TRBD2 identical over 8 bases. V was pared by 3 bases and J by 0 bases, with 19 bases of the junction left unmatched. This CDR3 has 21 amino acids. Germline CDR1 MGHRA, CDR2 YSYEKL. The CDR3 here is CASSQGRGAGGTSSSYNEQFF. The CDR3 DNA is TGCGCCAGCAGCCAGGGGAGGGGCGCGGGGGGTACCTCGAGCTCCTACAATGAGCAGTTCTTC.

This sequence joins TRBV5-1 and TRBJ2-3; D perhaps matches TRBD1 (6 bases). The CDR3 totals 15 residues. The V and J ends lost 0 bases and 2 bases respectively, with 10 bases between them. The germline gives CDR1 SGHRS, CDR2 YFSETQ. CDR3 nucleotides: TGCGCCAGCAGCTTGGGGGACACTACCACAGATACGCAGTATTTT. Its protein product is CASSLGDTTTDTQYF.

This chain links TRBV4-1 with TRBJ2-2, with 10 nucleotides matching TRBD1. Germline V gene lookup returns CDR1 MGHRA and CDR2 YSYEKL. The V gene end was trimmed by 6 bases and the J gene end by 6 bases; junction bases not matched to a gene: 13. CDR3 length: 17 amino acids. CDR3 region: CASRKAAGQGTAGELFF. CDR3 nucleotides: TGCGCCAGCAGGAAAGCGGCGGGACAGGGGACGGCCGGGGAGCTGTTTTTT.